This T cell receptor beta chain stems from a study of CXCR3-negative and CXCR3-positive naive CD8 T cells. Study overall: Each library gave roughly 1.6 +/- 0.3 million of approximately 140 million TRB reads. Overall study findings and caveats: Diversity ran similarly high across both naive subsets but far lower in memory CD8+ cells. Similar TRBV-TRBJ gene usage was seen in naive CXCR3-negative and CXCR3-positive cells, but not in memory cells.

With respect to this clonotype: What it recognizes is unknown.

With UMI labels, 5' RACE was used to prepare the TRB cDNA libraries. Each CDR3 protein gets one entry in TCRdb, which reprocessed the 5' RACE reads and gives no DNA. The specimen's table records 35,000 to 50,000 distinct CDR3 sequences. The clonotype originates from a human donor in good health. Some clones in this sample may be carry-over from other donors' samples. Sequencing used memory CD8+ T cells from blood.

The CDR3 loop is CAILSGTSSYEQYF. V usage is TRBV21-1 and J usage is TRBJ2-7; TCRdb designates TRBD2, a call that cannot be tested without DNA. TRBV21-1 is a pseudogene locus. This CDR3 spans 14 amino acids.